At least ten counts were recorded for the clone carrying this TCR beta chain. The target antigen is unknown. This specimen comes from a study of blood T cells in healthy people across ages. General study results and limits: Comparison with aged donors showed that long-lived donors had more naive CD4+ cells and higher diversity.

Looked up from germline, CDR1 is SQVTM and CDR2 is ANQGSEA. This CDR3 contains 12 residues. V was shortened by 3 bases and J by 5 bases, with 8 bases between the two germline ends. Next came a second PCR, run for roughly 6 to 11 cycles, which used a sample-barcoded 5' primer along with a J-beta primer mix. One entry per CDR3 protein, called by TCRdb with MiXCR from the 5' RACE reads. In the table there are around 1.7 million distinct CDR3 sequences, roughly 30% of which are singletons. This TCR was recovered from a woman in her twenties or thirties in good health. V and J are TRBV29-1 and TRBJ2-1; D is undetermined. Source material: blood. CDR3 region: CSVDRRNNEQFF. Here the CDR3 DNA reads TGCAGCGTTGACCGCAGAAACAATGAGCAGTTCTTC.